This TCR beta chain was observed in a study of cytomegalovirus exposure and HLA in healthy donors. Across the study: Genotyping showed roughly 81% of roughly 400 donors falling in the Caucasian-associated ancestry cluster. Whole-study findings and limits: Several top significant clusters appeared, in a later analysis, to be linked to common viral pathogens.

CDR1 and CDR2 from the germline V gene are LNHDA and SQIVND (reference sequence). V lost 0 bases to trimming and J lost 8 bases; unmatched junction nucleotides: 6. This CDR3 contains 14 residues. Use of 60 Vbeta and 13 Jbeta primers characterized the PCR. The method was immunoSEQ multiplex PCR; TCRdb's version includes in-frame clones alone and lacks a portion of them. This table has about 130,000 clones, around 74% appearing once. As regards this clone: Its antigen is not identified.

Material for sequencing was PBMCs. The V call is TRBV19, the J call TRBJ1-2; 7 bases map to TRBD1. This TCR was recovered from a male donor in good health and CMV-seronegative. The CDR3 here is CASSIETTGLGYTF. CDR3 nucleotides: TGTGCCAGTAGTATAGAGACGACAGGGCTGGGCTACACCTTC.